This entry describes one TCR beta chain. In the source study's methods: Using reference gene primer amplification, nucleated cell counts were estimated. Generated by immunoSEQ multiplex PCR, the TCRdb table keeps only in-frame clones and is missing some. That table is the source of V, J and clone size, and D and trimming were worked out from the DNA. The table shows about 410,000 clones, with roughly 90% occurring only once. The data were taken from a study of blood T cell repertoires in COVID-19. Sequencing was performed on peripheral blood. The receptor was derived from a woman aged 25 to 39 with active or convalescent COVID-19.

CDR3 nucleotides: TGTGCCAGCAGTGACTGGCTAGCGGGGGGTTCAGAGGAGGTCCAGTACTTC. It translates to CASSDWLAGGSEEVQYF. The genes are TRBV25-1 and TRBJ2-5; 11 bases are a match to TRBD2. V was clipped by 3 bases and J by 10 bases; unmatched bases: 16. The CDR3 loop spans 17 amino acids. Germline loops: CDR1 MGHDK, CDR2 SYGVNS.